Shown below are 26 T cell receptor beta chains from a single sample sequenced in a study of blood T cell repertoires in COVID-19. The repertoire was sequenced with immunoSEQ multiplex PCR; TCRdb's copy has only in-frame clones and lacks some. The sample holds roughly 200,000 clones; about nine tenths are singletons and the top ten take 1.2%. The specimen was PBMCs or T cells enriched from blood (not recorded which). The receptors were sampled from a man aged 30-40 years who had recovered from COVID-19.

The gene calls are TRBV13 and TRBJ2-7; no definite D call. With 2 bases removed from V and 1 base from J, the gap between germline ends came to 9 bases. The germline CDR1 and CDR2 sequences are PRHDT and FYEKMQ (reference sequence). The CDR3 spans 14 residues. Here the CDR3 reads CASSLRQDSYEQYF. The CDR3 nucleotides read TGTGCCAGCAGCTTAAGACAAGATTCCTACGAGCAGTACTTC.

V and J are TRBV7-9 and TRBJ1-4; 9 nucleotides agree with TRBD1. The germline CDR1 and CDR2 sequences are SEHNR and FQNEAQ (reference sequence). The CDR3 runs to 15 residues. V trimming: 3 bases; J trimming: 8 bases; junction bases outside the gene matches: 7. As DNA, the CDR3 is TGTGCCAGCAGCTTGGGGGACAGGGAGGAAGAAAAACTGTTTTTT. This sequence encodes CASSLGDREEEKLFF.

The rearrangement uses TRBV28 and TRBJ2-7, with TRBD1 matching 10 bases. V was clipped by 6 bases and J by 2 bases; unmatched bases: 7. The CDR3 runs to 15 residues. Germline V gives CDR1 MDHEN, CDR2 SYDVKM. CDR3 protein: CASSRGTGVAYEQYF. The CDR3 nucleotides read TGTGCCAGCAGCCGTGGGACAGGGGTTGCCTACGAGCAGTACTTC.

The chain employs TRBV30 and TRBJ1-6; 7 bases agree with TRBD1. This CDR3 is built from 15 residues. V lost 3 bases, J lost 9 bases, and 11 bases stayed unmatched. In germline, CDR1 is GTSNPN, CDR2 SVGIG (reference sequence). Here the CDR3 DNA reads TGTGCCTGGAGCTACGACAGGGCTGGCGGTTCACCCCTCCACTTT. Its protein is CAWSYDRAGGSPLHF.

This chain links TRBV27 with TRBJ2-1, with D perhaps matching TRBD1 (5 bases). In germline, CDR1 is MNHEY, CDR2 SMNVEV (reference sequence). The CDR3 runs 12 residues. Between the trimmed V and J ends, which lost 4 bases and 6 bases, there was a span of 7 bases. The CDR3 loop reads CASSSRVNEQFF. CDR3 coding DNA: TGTGCCAGCAGTTCCAGGGTCAATGAGCAGTTCTTC.

The chain recombines TRBV4-1 with TRBJ1-2; 10 positions agree with TRBD1. Germline values: CDR1 MGHRA, CDR2 YSYEKL. Trimming took 3 bases from V and 4 from J; bases not matched to a gene: 5. There are 15 residues in the CDR3. In DNA form, the CDR3 reads TGCGCCAGCAGCCAGCCGGGACAGGGGACCTATGGCTACACCTTC. It codes for CASSQPGQGTYGYTF.

The genes are TRBV29-1 and TRBJ1-4; 9 nucleotides line up with TRBD1. CDR3 length: 15 residues. V shed 4 bases, J shed 6 bases, and the junction held 9 bases outside the gene matches. Germline loops: CDR1 SQVTM, CDR2 ANQGSEA. DNA of the CDR3: TGCAGCGTTGGAGATAACAGGGGGCGAGATGAAAAACTGTTTTTT. Protein sequence: CSVGDNRGRDEKLFF.

V and J are TRBV10-2 and TRBJ1-1; D unresolved. The CDR3 spans 14 residues. V lost 7 bases to trimming and J lost 1 base, with 13 bases between them. Germline V CDR1 and CDR2: WSHSY, SAAADI. Written as DNA, the CDR3 is TGCGCCAGCACCCACGCCAGTCCGAACACTGAAGCTTTCTTT. Its protein product is CASTHASPNTEAFF.

The CDR3 is CASSATGGAYEQYF. CDR3 nucleotide sequence: TGTGCCAGTAGTGCGACAGGGGGTGCCTACGAGCAGTACTTC. The chain combines TRBV19 with TRBJ2-7; 9 bases line up with TRBD1. The germline V gene encodes CDR1 LNHDA and CDR2 SQIVND (reference sequence). This CDR3 has 14 amino acids. The V segment lost 5 bases and the J segment 2 bases; nucleotides outside the gene matches: 4.

The V gene is TRBV5-1, the J gene TRBJ2-7, with TRBD2 identical over 7 bases. Germline lookup yields CDR1 SGHRS and CDR2 YFSETQ. The CDR3 consists of 14 residues. V shed 4 bases and J 4 bases; nucleotides not matched to a gene: 8. CDR3 nucleotide sequence: TGCGCCAGCAGCATCGGGGGAGGGGTGTACGAGCAGTACTTC. Translated, it gives CASSIGGGVYEQYF.

V gene TRBV10-2 combines with J gene TRBJ2-1; 8 nucleotides match TRBD2. This CDR3 spans 15 amino acids. The V gene's germline CDR1 is WSHSY and CDR2 SAAADI. The V segment lost 2 bases and the J segment 7 bases; nucleotides outside the gene matches: 7. The CDR3 nucleotides read TGCGCCAGCAGTGAGCTAGCGGGCCCCTTAAATGAGCAGTTCTTC. It is translated as CASSELAGPLNEQFF.

The chain combines TRBV10-2 with TRBJ1-4, with TRBD1 matching 7 bases. This CDR3 spans 17 amino acids. Germline loops: CDR1 WSHSY, CDR2 SAAADI. After removal of 2 bases from V and 0 bases from J, the junction contained 6 bases not matched to a gene. Written as DNA, the CDR3 is TGCGCCAGCAGTGAGCCCAGGACAGGAGCAACTAATGAAAAACTGTTTTTT. Translation: CASSEPRTGATNEKLFF.

V is TRBV6-2 or TRBV6-3 and J is TRBJ2-7; maybe TRBD2 (6 bases). Deletions cut 2 bases from V and 4 bases from J, with 15 bases between. Germline V gene sequence: CDR1 MNHEY, CDR2 SVGEGT. CDR3 size: 15 residues. The CDR3 is CASSYLGGAEYEQYF. The CDR3 nucleotides read TGTGCCAGCAGTTACCTTGGAGGGGCCGAGTACGAGCAGTACTTC.

This chain joins TRBV19 and TRBJ1-2, with a tentative D call TRBD1 (6 bases). This CDR3 is 12 amino acids long. Germline V lookup: CDR1 LNHDA, CDR2 SQIVND (reference sequence). V was clipped by 6 bases and J by 4 bases, with 9 bases between them. CDR3 loop: CASRGQIYGYTF. In nucleotides, the CDR3 is TGTGCCAGTAGGGGACAAATCTATGGCTACACCTTC. Using reference TRBV19 and TRBJ1-2 for the parts outside the CDR3, the full variable domain is DGGITQSPKYLFRKEGQNVTLSCEQNLNHDAMYWYRQDPGQGLRLIYYSQIVNDFQKGDIAEGYSVSREKKESFPLTVTSAQKNPTAFYLCASRGQIYGYTFGSGTRLTVV.

The rearrangement uses TRBV7-2 and TRBJ2-5; D remains unclear. V gave up 5 bases and J gave up 5 bases, with 18 bases separating them. The V gene's germline CDR1 is SGHTA and CDR2 FQGNSA. The CDR3 totals 15 residues. CDR3 DNA: TGTGCCAGCAGCCCCTGGGCAGGAAGTGGGGAGACCCAGTACTTC. As protein: CASSPWAGSGETQYF. Drawing the rest from reference TRBV7-2 and TRBJ2-5, the complete variable domain is GAGVSQSPSNKVTEKGKDVELRCDPISGHTALYWYRQSLGQGLEFLIYFQGNSAPDKSGLPSDRFSAERTGGSVSTLTIQRTQQEDSAVYLCASSPWAGSGETQYFGPGTRLLVL.

J is TRBJ1-2 and V is TRBV6-6; no definite D call. Germline CDR1 MNHNY, CDR2 SVGAGI (reference sequence). Trimming stripped 2 bases from V and 4 bases from J, with 14 bases between. This CDR3 region has 15 residues. CDR3 bases: TGTGCCAGCAGTTACGTGGCAGGCGCTGGCTATGGCTACACCTTC. Residues: CASSYVAGAGYGYTF.

The rearrangement links TRBV24-1 to TRBJ2-1; D is uncertain. Per germline, CDR1 KGHDR and CDR2 SFDVKD. V lost 4 bases and J lost 0, with 9 bases in between. The CDR3 is 15 residues long. The CDR3 DNA follows: TGTGCCACCAGTGACAATCCCGGCTCCTACAATGAGCAGTTCTTC. Translated: CATSDNPGSYNEQFF.

The rearrangement joins TRBV27 to TRBJ1-2; D is possibly TRBD1 (5 bases). V lost 0 bases and J 3 bases, leaving 11 bases between the germline ends. This CDR3 region has 15 residues. Germline values: CDR1 MNHEY, CDR2 SMNVEV (reference sequence). The DNA of the CDR3 is TGTGCCAGCAGTTTATCCCCAGGGTCCGACTATGGCTACACCTTC. Its protein product is CASSLSPGSDYGYTF.

The chain combines TRBV10-3 with TRBJ2-3; D perhaps matches TRBD2 (6 bases). In germline, CDR1 is ENHRY, CDR2 SYGVKD. The CDR3 runs to 17 residues. Trimming shortened V by 2 bases and J by 3 bases, and 18 bases separated the two germline ends. CDR3 loop: CAISEHLGLAETDTQYF. For the CDR3, the DNA is TGTGCCATCAGTGAGCACCTGGGATTAGCGGAGACAGATACGCAGTATTTT.

This clone was detected a few times. The chain uses TRBV7-2 and TRBJ1-6, with TRBD1 identical over 7 bases. The CDR3 is 16 residues long. V trimming: 2 bases; J trimming: 12 bases; junction bases outside the gene matches: 13. Germline-derived CDR1 and CDR2 are SGHTA and FQGNSA. CDR3 protein: CASSLTKVTGVGPLHF. CDR3 nucleotide sequence: TGTGCCAGCAGCTTAACGAAGGTAACAGGGGTCGGACCCCTCCACTTT. The full variable domain, in which reference TRBV7-2 and TRBJ1-6 provide the parts outside the CDR3, is GAGVSQSPSNKVTEKGKDVELRCDPISGHTALYWYRQSLGQGLEFLIYFQGNSAPDKSGLPSDRFSAERTGGSVSTLTIQRTQQEDSAVYLCASSLTKVTGVGPLHFGNGTRLTVT.

The chain links TRBV7-2 to TRBJ2-1; D may be TRBD2 (5 bases). This CDR3 has 14 amino acids. Germline V CDR1 and CDR2: SGHTA, FQGNSA. The germline V and J ends were trimmed by 3 bases and 8 bases, with 14 bases remaining between them. Written as DNA, the CDR3 is TGTGCCAGCAGCTTCGGGGTTGCGGGTTATGAGCAGTTCTTC. The encoded protein is CASSFGVAGYEQFF.

This clone was counted only a few times. The chain links TRBV5-6 to TRBJ2-7; 9 bases are shared with TRBD1. From germline, CDR1 is SGHDT and CDR2 YYEEEE. The CDR3 extends over 16 amino acids. Trimming at V came to 3 bases and at J to 5 bases, leaving 12 bases not matched to a gene. The CDR3 spells CASSSTLDRGYHEQYF. The CDR3 DNA follows: TGTGCCAGCAGCTCCACTTTGGACAGGGGTTACCACGAGCAGTACTTC.

The chain links TRBV5-1 to TRBJ2-7, with no clear D. CDR1 SGHRS and CDR2 YFSETQ come from the germline V gene. V dropped 4 bases and J dropped 6 bases, with 20 bases sitting between them. The CDR3 is 15 amino acids. CDR3: CASSQVPSLRGEQYF. CDR3 DNA sequence: TGCGCCAGCAGCCAAGTCCCGTCCCTGCGCGGCGAGCAGTACTTC.

The chain carries TRBV4-3 and TRBJ2-1; D unresolved. This CDR3 has 17 residues. Germline CDR1 is LGHNA and CDR2 is YSLEER. The V end lost 1 base, the J end lost 0 bases, and 13 bases lay between the germline ends. This CDR3 reads CASSQGKMRSSYNEQFF. The CDR3 DNA reads TGCGCCAGCAGCCAAGGGAAAATGCGGAGCTCCTACAATGAGCAGTTCTTC.

V usage is TRBV21-1 and J usage is TRBJ2-2; the DNA was not compared with TRBD1, the D call given in the table. TRBV21-1 is a documented pseudogene. The CDR3 runs to 17 residues. The CDR3 region has the DNA TGTGCCAGCAGCAAAGGGAAGACAGGAAGGAACACCGGGGAGCTGTTTTTT. The encoded protein is CASSKGKTGRNTGELFF.

J is TRBJ2-2 and V is TRBV4-1; D is unresolved. This CDR3 is built from 15 residues. The V and J ends lost 1 base and 4 bases respectively, with 10 bases between them. CDR1 and CDR2 (germline): MGHRA, YSYEKL. CDR3 region: CASSQVAAITGELFF. The CDR3 DNA reads TGCGCCAGCAGCCAAGTTGCGGCGATCACCGGGGAGCTGTTTTTT.